The clone carrying this T cell receptor beta chain appeared many times. These data come from a study of Graves' ophthalmopathy and Graves' hyperthyroidism. All donors with ophthalmopathy were recorded as having moderate-to-severe activity, CAS ≥3, NOSPECS ≥4 and a duration under 3 months. Using RNA transcripts, the TCR beta CDR3 regions were amplified. Second-round multiplex PCR came after first-round RT-PCR with HTBI primers. TCRdb ran MiXCR on the multiplex PCR reads and lists one entry per CDR3 protein. In the table there are fewer than 600,000 distinct CDR3 sequences, over 13% of which are singletons. Trimming removed 6 bases at V and 3 bases at J, with 9 bases between. This CDR3 has 12 amino acids. The germline gives CDR1 SGHRS, CDR2 YFSETQ.

The chain carries TRBV5-1 and TRBJ1-1; the D is unclear. The material sequenced was blood. This sequence was found in a woman between 25 and 40 years old with Graves' ophthalmopathy. CDR3 sequence reads: CASTSDDTEAFF. DNA of the CDR3: TGCGCCAGCACCTCCGACGACACTGAAGCTTTCTTT.